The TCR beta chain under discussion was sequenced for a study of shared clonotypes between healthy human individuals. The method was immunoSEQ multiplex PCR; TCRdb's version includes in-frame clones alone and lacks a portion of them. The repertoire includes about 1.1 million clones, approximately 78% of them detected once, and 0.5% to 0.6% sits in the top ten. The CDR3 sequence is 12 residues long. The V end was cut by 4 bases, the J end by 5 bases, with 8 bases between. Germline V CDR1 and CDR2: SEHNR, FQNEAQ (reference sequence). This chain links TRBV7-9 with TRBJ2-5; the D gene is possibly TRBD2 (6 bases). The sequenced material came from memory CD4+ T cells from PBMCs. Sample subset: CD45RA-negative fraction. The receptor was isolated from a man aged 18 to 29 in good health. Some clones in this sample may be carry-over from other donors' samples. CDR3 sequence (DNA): TGTGCCAGCAGCTGGACTACGGAGACCCAGTACTTC. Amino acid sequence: CASSWTTETQYF.